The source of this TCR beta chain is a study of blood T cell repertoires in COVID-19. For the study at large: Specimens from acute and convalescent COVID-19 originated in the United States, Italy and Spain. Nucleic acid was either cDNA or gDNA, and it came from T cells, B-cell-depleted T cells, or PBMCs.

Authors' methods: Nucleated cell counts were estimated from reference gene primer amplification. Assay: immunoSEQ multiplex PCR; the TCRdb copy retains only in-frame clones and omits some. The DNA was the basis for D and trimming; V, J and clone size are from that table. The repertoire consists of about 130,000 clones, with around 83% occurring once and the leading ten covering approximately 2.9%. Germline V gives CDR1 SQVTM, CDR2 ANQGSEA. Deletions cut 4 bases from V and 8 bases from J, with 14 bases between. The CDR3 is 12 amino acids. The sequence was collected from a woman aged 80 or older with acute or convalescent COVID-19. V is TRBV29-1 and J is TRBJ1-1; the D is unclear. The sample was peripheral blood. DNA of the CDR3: TGCAGCGTTGGAGGGCAGGAGGTGGAAGCTTTCTTT. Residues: CSVGGQEVEAFF.